This is a list of T cell receptor beta chains from one sample in a study of blood T cell repertoires in COVID-19. Clones were sequenced by immunoSEQ multiplex PCR, and TCRdb holds only the in-frame ones, with some missing. The sample has hundreds of thousands of clones; 65% to 90% are singletons. Sequenced: PBMCs or T cells enriched from blood (not recorded which). The receptor set was obtained from a woman aged 45-65 years with acute COVID-19. The CDR3 runs from the conserved cysteine through the conserved F or W. D genes are given only for firm matches. Expanded clones get a size class; other rows say once, few or many, or leave the size out.

abundance | j_gene | d_gene | v_gene | CDR3nt | CDR3aa
. | TRBJ1-1 | . | TRBV5-1 | TGCGCCAGCAGCTTGGAGTCACAGGGCTTGACTGAAGCTTTCTTT | CASSLESQGLTEAFF
. | TRBJ1-3 | TRBD1 | TRBV5-1 | TGCGCCAGCAGCTTGAACGGACAGGGTCACTCTGGAAACACCATATATTTT | CASSLNGQGHSGNTIYF
. | TRBJ1-6 | TRBD1 | TRBV30 | TGTGCCTGGAGTGCTCTGACAGGGTATAATTCACCCCTCCACTTT | CAWSALTGYNSPLHF
. | TRBJ1-1 | . | TRBV10-3 | TGTGCCATCAGTGTCCAGGGGAACACTGAAGCTTTCTTT | CAISVQGNTEAFF
once | TRBJ1-3 | . | TRBV19 | TGTGCCAGTATGCGGGACGTAAACACCATATATTTT | CASMRDVNTIYF
. | TRBJ2-7 | . | TRBV6-5 | TGTGCCAGCAGTACCGAGGGGGTCTGGACCTACGAGCAGTACTTC | CASSTEGVWTYEQYF
. | TRBJ2-7 | . | TRBV19 | TGTGCCAGTAGTATAACCAGGGGCTACGAGCAGTACTTC | CASSITRGYEQYF
. | TRBJ1-2 | TRBD1 | TRBV25-1 | TGTGCCAGCAGATCCGGACAGGGGGATGGCTACACCTTC | CASRSGQGDGYTF
. | TRBJ1-4 | . | TRBV5-3 | TGTGCCAGAACGCCCCGGGTCCATGAAAAACTGTTTTTT | CARTPRVHEKLFF
. | TRBJ2-7 | TRBD1 | TRBV4-3 | TGCGCCAGCAGCCAAGATATTAGAGGACAGGGGGCCTACGAGCAGTACTTC | CASSQDIRGQGAYEQYF
. | TRBJ2-1 | TRBD2 | TRBV7-2 | TGTGCCAGCAGCCCCTCTAGCGGGGGGCTAAGCTACAATGAGCAGTTCTTC | CASSPSSGGLSYNEQFF
. | TRBJ1-4 | TRBD1 | TRBV6-5 | TGTGCCAGTCACACAACCGGGACAGCGAGCGAAAAACTGTTTTTT | CASHTTGTASEKLFF
. | TRBJ2-3 | TRBD2 | TRBV19 | TGTGCCAGTAGTGGGCGGGGGGGCACAGATACGCAGTATTTT | CASSGRGGTDTQYF
. | TRBJ2-1 | TRBD1 | TRBV6-5 | TGTGCCAGCAGTTACAGGGACAGGATCAATGAGCAGTTCTTC | CASSYRDRINEQFF
. | TRBJ2-1 | TRBD2 | TRBV9 | TGTGCCAGCAGCGTAGAGATAGCGGGGCCTAGGAATGAGCAGTTCTTC | CASSVEIAGPRNEQFF
few | TRBJ1-4 | TRBD1 | TRBV14 | TGTGCCAGCAGCCACGGGACAGGGGGCAGGCTGTTTTTT | CASSHGTGGRLFF
. | TRBJ1-6 | . | TRBV4-2 | TGTGCCAGCAGCCCCCAGGGAAGCTCCTATAATTCACCCCTCCACTTT | CASSPQGSSYNSPLHF
. | TRBJ1-2 | TRBD1 | TRBV5-4 | TGTGCCAGCAGCTTAGGACAGGACAGCTATGGCTACACCTTC | CASSLGQDSYGYTF
. | TRBJ1-3 | . | TRBV5-4 | TGTGCCAGCAGCTCATGGACGGGAGGTACTGGAAACACCATATATTTT | CASSSWTGGTGNTIYF
. | TRBJ1-1 | . | TRBV11-2 | TGTGCCAGCAGCCAGAGACAGGTGATGGTGTACACTGAAGCTTTCTTT | CASSQRQVMVYTEAFF
. | TRBJ1-1 | . | TRBV19 | TGTGCCAGTAGTCTTCCTAGGGGCGCGGTCCCCACTGAAGCTTTCTTT | CASSLPRGAVPTEAFF
few | TRBJ2-1 | . | TRBV3-1/TRBV3-2 | TGTGCCAGCAGCCAGACAGTTCTAAATCACAATGAGCAGTTCTTC | CASSQTVLNHNEQFF
. | TRBJ2-3 | TRBD1 | TRBV4-3 | TGCGCCAGCAGCCAAGTACAGGGGGGCGGAGATACGCAGTATTTT | CASSQVQGGGDTQYF
. | TRBJ1-2 | TRBD1 | TRBV9 | TGTGCCAGCAGCTCGGGACAGGGATTCTATGGCTACACCTTC | CASSSGQGFYGYTF
once | TRBJ1-5 | TRBD1 | TRBV7-2 | TGTGCCAGCAGCCCACAGGGGGCCCTCAATCAGCCCCAGCATTTT | CASSPQGALNQPQHF
. | TRBJ2-7 | . | TRBV6-6 | TGTGCCAGCAGCTACCGACAGTGGGGCGATCGGTACGAGCAGTACTTC | CASSYRQWGDRYEQYF
. | TRBJ2-1 | TRBD2 | TRBV7-2 | TGTGCCAGCAGCCCGCGGGGGGCTCAGGGCAATGAGCAGTTCTTC | CASSPRGAQGNEQFF
few | TRBJ2-1 | . | TRBV6-2/TRBV6-3 | TGTGCCAGCAGCCGAAGAATGGGGGGGCATCTGTTCTTC | CASSRRMGGHLFF
. | TRBJ2-7 | . | TRBV9 | TGTGCCAGCAGCCCCCAGCTAGAAGGTCACGAGCAGTACTTC | CASSPQLEGHEQYF
. | TRBJ1-5 | . | TRBV6-1 | TGTGCCAGCAGTGAATCCCTCCGGGGCAATCAGCCCCAGCATTTT | CASSESLRGNQPQHF
. | TRBJ2-3 | TRBD2 | TRBV20-1 | TGCAGTGCTAGTGGCATCGTGGGCGGGGGTAGCACAGATACGCAGTATTTT | CSASGIVGGGSTDTQYF
. | TRBJ1-5 | TRBD1 | TRBV2 | TGTGCCAGCAAGGGAGTAAGGGGGCGGACCCCTCAAGTCGAGCCCCAGCATTTT | CASKGVRGRTPQVEPQHF
. | TRBJ2-6 | . | TRBV6-5 | TGTGCCAGCAGGACCGGGTCTGATGGGGCCAACGTCCTGACTTTC | CASRTGSDGANVLTF
. | TRBJ1-2 | TRBD1 | TRBV7-2 | TGTGCCAGCAGCCCGACTCAGGGGGCGCAGGGCTACACCTTC | CASSPTQGAQGYTF
. | TRBJ1-2 | . | TRBV7-6 | TGTGCCAGCTCCAAAGGGGAACTTCTGGATTATGGCTACACCTTC | CASSKGELLDYGYTF
. | TRBJ1-5 | TRBD1 | TRBV19 | TGTGCCAGCAGGGTACAGGACAGGGGACAAGGTCAGCCCCAGCATTTT | CASRVQDRGQGQPQHF
. | TRBJ2-3 | . | TRBV2 | TGTGCCAGCAGTTTTAGGGGCAGGGGCACAGATACGCAGTATTTT | CASSFRGRGTDTQYF
. | TRBJ1-5 | . | TRBV6-5 | TGTGCCAGCAGGGAGACAGCCAGGGGCAATCAGCCCCAGCATTTT | CASRETARGNQPQHF
. | TRBJ1-6 | . | TRBV14 | TGTGCCAGCAGCCAAACCGACAGTAATAATTCACCCCTCCACTTT | CASSQTDSNNSPLHF
. | TRBJ2-1 | . | TRBV27 | TGTGCCAGCTCTCGTATGGGGCATGAGCAGTTCTTC | CASSRMGHEQFF
. | TRBJ1-2 | . | TRBV14 | TGTGCCAGCAGCCAAGTCGGAGGGCAGAGTCACTATGGCTACACCTTC | CASSQVGGQSHYGYTF
. | TRBJ2-2 | . | TRBV2 | TGTGCCAGCGTTACAGGGTTGAACACCGGGGAGCTGTTTTTT | CASVTGLNTGELFF
. | TRBJ1-3 | . | TRBV7-2 | TGTGCCAGCAGAGGAGGGGCTGGAAACACCATATATTTT | CASRGGAGNTIYF
. | TRBJ2-1 | . | TRBV11-2 | TGTGCCACCAGCCGGGGGGCTAAGGATGAGCAGTTCTTC | CATSRGAKDEQFF
. | TRBJ2-3 | TRBD2 | TRBV7-7 | TGTGCTAGCAGCTTAGCGCGGGGGGGAGCAGATACGCAGTATTTT | CASSLARGGADTQYF
many | TRBJ2-7 | TRBD1 | TRBV5-4 | TGTGCCAGCAGCACGGACAGGGGGCAAAAGTACGAGCAGTACTTC | CASSTDRGQKYEQYF
. | TRBJ2-7 | TRBD1 | TRBV3-1/TRBV3-2 | TGTGCCAGCAGCCAGGAGGGACAGGGGTCCTACGAGCAGTACTTC | CASSQEGQGSYEQYF
. | TRBJ1-1 | TRBD1 | TRBV5-6 | TGTGCCAGCAGCCCTGCCTGGGACAGGGGGCCAAACACTGAAGCTTTCTTT | CASSPAWDRGPNTEAFF
. | TRBJ1-4 | . | TRBV18 | TGTGCCAGCTCATCACAGGGAGCAACTAATGAAAAACTGTTTTTT | CASSSQGATNEKLFF
. | TRBJ2-7 | . | TRBV9 | TGTGCAATTCAGGGGCGCGGATACGAGCAGTACTTC | CAIQGRGYEQYF
once | TRBJ2-5 | TRBD2 | TRBV7-6 | TGTGCCAGCAGCTCGCTAGCGGGGGGGGAAGAGACCCAGTACTTC | CASSSLAGGEETQYF
. | TRBJ1-1 | . | TRBV5-1 | TGCGCCAGCGTGAAAGACTCCCCCCCGAACACTGAAGCTTTCTTT | CASVKDSPPNTEAFF